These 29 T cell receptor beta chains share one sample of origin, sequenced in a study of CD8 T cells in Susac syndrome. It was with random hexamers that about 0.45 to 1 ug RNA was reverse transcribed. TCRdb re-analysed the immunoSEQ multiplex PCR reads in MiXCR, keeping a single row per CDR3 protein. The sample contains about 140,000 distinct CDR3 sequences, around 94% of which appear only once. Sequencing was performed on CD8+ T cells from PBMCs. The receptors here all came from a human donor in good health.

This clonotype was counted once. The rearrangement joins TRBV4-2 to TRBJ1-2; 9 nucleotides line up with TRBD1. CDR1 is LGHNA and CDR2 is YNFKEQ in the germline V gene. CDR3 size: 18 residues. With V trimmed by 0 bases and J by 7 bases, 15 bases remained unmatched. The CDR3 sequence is CASSQDTGMTTGGRGYTF. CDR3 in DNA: TGTGCCAGCAGCCAAGATACGGGGATGACGACAGGGGGTCGTGGCTACACCTTC.

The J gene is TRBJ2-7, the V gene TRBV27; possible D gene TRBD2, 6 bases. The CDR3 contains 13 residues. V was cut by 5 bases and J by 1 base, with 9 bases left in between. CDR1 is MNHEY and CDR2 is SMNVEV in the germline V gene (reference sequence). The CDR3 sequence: CASSLALSYEQYF. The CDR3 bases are TGTGCCAGCAGTCTAGCGCTGTCCTACGAGCAGTACTTC.

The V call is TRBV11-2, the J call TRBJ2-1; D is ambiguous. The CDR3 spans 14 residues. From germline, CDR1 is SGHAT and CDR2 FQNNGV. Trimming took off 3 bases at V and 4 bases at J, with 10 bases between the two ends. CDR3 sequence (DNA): TGTGCCAGCAGCTTGTACAAGGGTTACAATGAGCAGTTCTTC. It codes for CASSLYKGYNEQFF.

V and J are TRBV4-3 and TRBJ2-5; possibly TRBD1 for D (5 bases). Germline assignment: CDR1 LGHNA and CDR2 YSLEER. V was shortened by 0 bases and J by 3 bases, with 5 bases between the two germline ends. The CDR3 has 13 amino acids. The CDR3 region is CASSQDREETQYF. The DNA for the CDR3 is TGCGCCAGCAGCCAAGACAGGGAAGAGACCCAGTACTTC.

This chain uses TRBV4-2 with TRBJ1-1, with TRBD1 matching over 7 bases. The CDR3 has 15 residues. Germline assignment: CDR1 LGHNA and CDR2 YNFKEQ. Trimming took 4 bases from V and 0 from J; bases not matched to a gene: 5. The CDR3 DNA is TGTGCCAGCAGCCCAGGGGGGAGGTTGAACACTGAAGCTTTCTTT. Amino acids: CASSPGGRLNTEAFF.

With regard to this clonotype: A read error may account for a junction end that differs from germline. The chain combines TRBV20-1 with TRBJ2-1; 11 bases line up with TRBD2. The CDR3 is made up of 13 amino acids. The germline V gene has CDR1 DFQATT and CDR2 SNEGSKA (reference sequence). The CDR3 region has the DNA TGCAGTACTAGCGGGAGCTCCTACAATGAGCAGTTCTTC. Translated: CSTSGSSYNEQFF.

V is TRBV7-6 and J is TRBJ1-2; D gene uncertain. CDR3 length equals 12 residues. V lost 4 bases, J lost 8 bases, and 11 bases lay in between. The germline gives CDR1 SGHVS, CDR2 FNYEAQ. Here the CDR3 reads CASSSGQDGYTF. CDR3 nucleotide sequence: TGTGCCAGCAGCTCCGGCCAAGACGGCTACACCTTC.

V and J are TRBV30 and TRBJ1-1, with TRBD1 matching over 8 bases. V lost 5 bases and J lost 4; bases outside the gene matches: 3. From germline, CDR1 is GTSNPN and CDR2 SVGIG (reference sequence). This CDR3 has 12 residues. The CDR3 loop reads CAWSRGRTEAFF. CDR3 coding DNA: TGTGCCTGGTCCAGGGGGCGCACTGAAGCTTTCTTT.

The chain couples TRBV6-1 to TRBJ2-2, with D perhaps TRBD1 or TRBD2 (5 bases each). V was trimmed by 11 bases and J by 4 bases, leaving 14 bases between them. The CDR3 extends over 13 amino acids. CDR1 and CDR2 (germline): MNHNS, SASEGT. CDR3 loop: CALSRGVTGELFF. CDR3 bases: TGTGCCCTCAGCCGAGGGGTCACCGGGGAGCTGTTTTTT.

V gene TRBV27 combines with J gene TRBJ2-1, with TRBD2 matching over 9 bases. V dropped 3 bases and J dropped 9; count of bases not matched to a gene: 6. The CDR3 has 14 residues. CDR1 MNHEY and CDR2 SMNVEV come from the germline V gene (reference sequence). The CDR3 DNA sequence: TGTGCCAGCAGTTTCCAGCGGGAGGTATTTGAGCAGTTCTTC. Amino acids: CASSFQREVFEQFF.

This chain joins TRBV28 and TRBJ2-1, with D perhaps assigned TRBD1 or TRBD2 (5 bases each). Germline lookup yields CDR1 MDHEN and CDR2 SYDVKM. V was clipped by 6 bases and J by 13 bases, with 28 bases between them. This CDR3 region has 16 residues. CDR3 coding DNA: TGTGCCAGCAGCCCCCCCCGGGCGGGTGAGGACAATGCCCAGTTCTTC. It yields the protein CASSPPRAGEDNAQFF.

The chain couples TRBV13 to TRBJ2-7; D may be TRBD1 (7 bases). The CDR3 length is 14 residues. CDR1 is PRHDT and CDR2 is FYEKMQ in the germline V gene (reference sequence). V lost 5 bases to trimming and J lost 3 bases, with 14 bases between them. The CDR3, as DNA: TGTGCCAGCAGCCAGGGGGGCGGAAACTACGAGCAGTACTTC. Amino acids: CASSQGGGNYEQYF. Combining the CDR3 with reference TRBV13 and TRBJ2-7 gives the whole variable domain AAGVIQSPRHLIKEKRETATLKCYPIPRHDTVYWYQQGPGQDPQFLISFYEKMQSDKGSIPDRFSAQQFSDYHSELNMSSLELGDSALYFCASSQGGGNYEQYFGPGTRLTVT.

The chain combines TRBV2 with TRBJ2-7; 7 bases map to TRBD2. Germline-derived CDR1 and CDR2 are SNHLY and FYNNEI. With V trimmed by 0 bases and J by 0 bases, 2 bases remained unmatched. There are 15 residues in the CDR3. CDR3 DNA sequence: TGTGCCAGCAGTGAAGCCCCTAGCGGCTCCTACGAGCAGTACTTC. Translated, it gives CASSEAPSGSYEQYF.

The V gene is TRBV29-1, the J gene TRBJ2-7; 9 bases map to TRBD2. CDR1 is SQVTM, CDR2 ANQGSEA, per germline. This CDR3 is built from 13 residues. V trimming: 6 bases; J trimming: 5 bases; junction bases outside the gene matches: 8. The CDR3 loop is CSVIAGAPHEQYF. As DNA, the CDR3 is TGCAGCGTCATAGCGGGGGCCCCCCACGAGCAGTACTTC.

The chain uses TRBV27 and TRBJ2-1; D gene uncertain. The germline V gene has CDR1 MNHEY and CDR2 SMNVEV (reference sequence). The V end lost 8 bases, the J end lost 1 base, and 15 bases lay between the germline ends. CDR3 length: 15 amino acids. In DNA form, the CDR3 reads TGTGCCAGCGCCTTACTGGCAGGTTCCTACAATGAGCAGTTCTTC. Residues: CASALLAGSYNEQFF.

The CDR3 sequence: CATSSRYLSTDTQYF. Here the CDR3 DNA reads TGTGCCACCAGCAGTCGATATCTGAGCACAGATACGCAGTATTTT. This chain joins TRBV15 and TRBJ2-3; no clear D gene. Trimming shortened V by 3 bases and J by 0 bases, and 10 bases separated the two germline ends. The CDR3 is 15 residues long. Germline V gene data show CDR1 as LNHNV and CDR2 as YYDKDF (reference sequence).

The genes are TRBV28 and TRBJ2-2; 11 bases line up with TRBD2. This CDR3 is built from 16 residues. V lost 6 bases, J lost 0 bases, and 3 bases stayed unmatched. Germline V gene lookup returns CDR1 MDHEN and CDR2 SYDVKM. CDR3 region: CASRGGLAANTGELFF. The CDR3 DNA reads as TGTGCCAGCAGAGGGGGACTAGCGGCGAACACCGGGGAGCTGTTTTTT. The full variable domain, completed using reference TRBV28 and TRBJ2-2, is DVKVTQSSRYLVKRTGEKVFLECVQDMDHENMFWYRQDPGLGLRLIYFSYDVKMKEKGDIPEGYSVSREKKERFSLILESASTNQTSMYLCASRGGLAANTGELFFGEGSRLTVL.

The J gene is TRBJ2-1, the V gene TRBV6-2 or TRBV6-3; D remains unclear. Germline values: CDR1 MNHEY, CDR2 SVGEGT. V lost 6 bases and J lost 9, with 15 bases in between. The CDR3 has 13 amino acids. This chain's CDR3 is CASSPSLTGEQFF. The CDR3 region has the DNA TGTGCCAGCAGCCCCTCCCTTACGGGTGAGCAGTTCTTC.

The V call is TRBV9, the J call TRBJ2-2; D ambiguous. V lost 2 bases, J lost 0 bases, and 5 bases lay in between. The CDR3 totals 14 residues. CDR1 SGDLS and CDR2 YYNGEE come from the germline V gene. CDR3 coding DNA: TGTGCCAGCAGCGTCAACCCGAACACCGGGGAGCTGTTTTTT. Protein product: CASSVNPNTGELFF.

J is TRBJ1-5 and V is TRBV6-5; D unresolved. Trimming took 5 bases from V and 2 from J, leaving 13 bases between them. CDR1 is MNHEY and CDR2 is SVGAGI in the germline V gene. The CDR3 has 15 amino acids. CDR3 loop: CASSPYGTGNQPQHF. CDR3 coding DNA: TGTGCCAGCAGTCCCTACGGTACGGGCAATCAGCCCCAGCATTTT.

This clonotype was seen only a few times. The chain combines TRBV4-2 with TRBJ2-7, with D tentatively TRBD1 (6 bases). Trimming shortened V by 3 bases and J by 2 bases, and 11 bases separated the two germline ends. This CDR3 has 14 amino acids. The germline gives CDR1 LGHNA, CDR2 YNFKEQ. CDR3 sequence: CASSQGRGPYEQYF. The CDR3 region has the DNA TGTGCCAGCAGCCAGGGCAGGGGACCCTACGAGCAGTACTTC.

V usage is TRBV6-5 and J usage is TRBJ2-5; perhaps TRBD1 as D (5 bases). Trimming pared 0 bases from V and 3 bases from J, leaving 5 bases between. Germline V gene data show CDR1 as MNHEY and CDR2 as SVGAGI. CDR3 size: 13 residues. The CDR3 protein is CASSYSTEETQYF. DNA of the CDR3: TGTGCCAGCAGTTACTCGACAGAAGAGACCCAGTACTTC.

This CDR3 is CASSFPRDGSSYEQYF. CDR3 DNA sequence: TGTGCCAGCAGCTTCCCTCGGGACGGAAGCTCCTACGAGCAGTACTTC. The gene calls are TRBV7-9 and TRBJ2-7; D could derive from TRBD1 or TRBD2 (5 bases each). The V end was cut by 3 bases, the J end by 0 bases, with 15 bases between. The CDR3 covers 16 residues. CDR1 is SEHNR and CDR2 is FQNEAQ in the germline V gene (reference sequence).

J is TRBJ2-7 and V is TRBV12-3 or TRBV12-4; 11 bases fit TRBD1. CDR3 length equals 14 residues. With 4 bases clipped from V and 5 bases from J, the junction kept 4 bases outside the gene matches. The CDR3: CASSSLDRGHEQYF. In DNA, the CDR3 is TGTGCCAGCAGTTCCCTGGACAGGGGGCACGAGCAGTACTTC.

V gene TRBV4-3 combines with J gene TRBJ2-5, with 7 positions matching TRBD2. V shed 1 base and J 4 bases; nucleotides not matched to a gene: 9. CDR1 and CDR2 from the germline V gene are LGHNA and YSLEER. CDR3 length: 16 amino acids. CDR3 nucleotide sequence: TGCGCCAGCAGCCAAGGGGGTTTTGGCGGGGGAGAGACCCAGTACTTC. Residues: CASSQGGFGGGETQYF.

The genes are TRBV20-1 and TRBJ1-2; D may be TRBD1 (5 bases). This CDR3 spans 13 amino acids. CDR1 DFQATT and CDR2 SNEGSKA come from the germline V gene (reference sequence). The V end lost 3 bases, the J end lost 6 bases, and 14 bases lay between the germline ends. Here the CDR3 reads CSARGGKDHGYTF. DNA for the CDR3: TGCAGTGCTAGGGGGGGAAAGGACCATGGCTACACCTTC.

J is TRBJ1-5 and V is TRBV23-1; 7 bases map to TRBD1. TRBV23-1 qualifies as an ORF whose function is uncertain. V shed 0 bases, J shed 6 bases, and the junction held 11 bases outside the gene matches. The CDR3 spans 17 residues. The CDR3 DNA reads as TGCGCCAGCAGTCAATCGGGTCCACAGGGGAGGGGTCAGCCCCAGCATTTT. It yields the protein CASSQSGPQGRGQPQHF.

As DNA, the CDR3 is TGTGCCAGCAGTCCCCTCGACCGGCTAGCGGGAGACAATGAGCAGTTCTTC. Its translation is CASSPLDRLAGDNEQFF. The chain joins TRBV28 to TRBJ2-1, with 10 bases lining up with TRBD2. The germline gives CDR1 MDHEN, CDR2 SYDVKM. V dropped 5 bases and J dropped 5; count of bases not matched to a gene: 12. The length of the CDR3 is 17 residues.

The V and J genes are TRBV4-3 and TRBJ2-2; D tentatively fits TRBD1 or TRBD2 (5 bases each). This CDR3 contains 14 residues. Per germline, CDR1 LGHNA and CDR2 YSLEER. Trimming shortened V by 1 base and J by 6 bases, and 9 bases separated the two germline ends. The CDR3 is CASSQVVGAGELFF. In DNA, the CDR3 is TGCGCCAGCAGCCAAGTCGTGGGGGCCGGGGAGCTGTTTTTT.